The T cell receptor beta chain described here comes from a study of T-cell reconstitution after alpha-beta-depleted transplantation in children. Study outcomes and limitations: Where some patients showed high TCRbeta diversity at day 60, it came from recipient T cells and thymic progenitors that had survived. Several hundred expanded graft clones reportedly supplied alpha-beta T cells about two months after transplant. T-cell counts and diversity at one year following transplant were attributed mainly to newly produced T cells.

This clonotype was observed at least ten times. Its specificity is not known. Unique molecular identifiers were used to barcode this TCRbeta library. TCRdb re-analysed the PCR reads in MiXCR, keeping a single row per CDR3 protein. Among about 110,000 distinct CDR3 sequences listed, around 6.4% were seen once. Germline-derived CDR1 and CDR2 are LNHNV and YYDKDF (reference sequence). This CDR3 is 16 amino acids long. V lost 6 bases and J lost 5, with 20 bases in between. The sample was PBMCs, mostly from graft donor cells, taken 360 days after TCRalphabeta/CD19-depleted stem cell transplant. The chain couples TRBV15 to TRBJ2-1; perhaps TRBD2 as D (6 bases). The clonotype was recovered from a male patient between 2 and 10 years old who had a stem cell transplant for acute lymphoblastic leukemia, so the T cells may come from the graft donor. This chain's CDR3 is CATSGAPPGGNNEQFF. The CDR3 DNA reads as TGTGCCACCAGTGGAGCCCCCCCCGGAGGGAACAATGAGCAGTTCTTC.